This T cell receptor beta chain was captured in a study of T cells after somatic rescue of genetic block. The V end was cut by 2 bases, the J end by 5 bases, with 9 bases between. The germline gives CDR1 LNHDA, CDR2 SQIVND (reference sequence). CDR3 length equals 13 residues. Libraries were prepared by immunoSEQ multiplex PCR; TCRdb keeps only in-frame clonotypes and omits some of them. The table lists roughly 110,000 clones, 75% to 95% of them singletons, with over 1.1% in the top ten. The chain has TRBV19 and TRBJ2-5, with a tentative D call TRBD2 (6 bases). This TCR derives from a woman under 30. Material for sequencing was peripheral blood mononuclear cells (PBMCs). DNA of the CDR3: TGTGCCAGTAGTATATCCCGGGGGGAGACCCAGTACTTC. This encodes CASSISRGETQYF.